The 15 T cell receptor beta chains presented below share a single source sample, sequenced in a study of chemoradiotherapy in HPV16-positive cancers. The repertoire was sequenced with immunoSEQ multiplex PCR; TCRdb's copy has only in-frame clones and lacks some. Among 7,900 or so clones listed, around nine tenths were seen once. The sample here was blood, taken from a patient who underwent chemoradiotherapy. These receptors were obtained from a human donor with HPV-associated anogenital cancer.

For the CDR3, the DNA is TGTGCCAGCAGTTTATCGGGAGTTAACTGGAATTCACCCCTCCACTTT. Its translation: CASSLSGVNWNSPLHF. V is TRBV28 and J is TRBJ1-6; D not certain. CDR3 size: 16 residues. Germline loops: CDR1 MDHEN, CDR2 SYDVKM. Trimming pared 1 base from V and 7 bases from J, leaving 14 bases between.

This rearrangement joins TRBV9 to TRBJ2-3; D gene uncertain. In germline, CDR1 is SGDLS, CDR2 YYNGEE. Deletions cut 0 bases from V and 4 bases from J, with 6 bases between. The CDR3 spans 13 residues. CDR3 sequence reads: CASSVAYSDTQYF. DNA of the CDR3: TGTGCCAGCAGCGTAGCATATTCAGATACGCAGTATTTT.

V and J are TRBV7-2 and TRBJ1-4, with 7 nucleotides matching TRBD1. V trimming: 5 bases; J trimming: 8 bases; junction bases outside the gene matches: 8. The germline V gene encodes CDR1 SGHTA and CDR2 FQGNSA. The CDR3 is made up of 14 amino acids. CDR3: CASSHGQAGEKLFF. The CDR3 nucleotides read TGTGCCAGCAGCCACGGACAGGCTGGGGAAAAACTGTTTTTT.

This chain joins TRBV6-4 and TRBJ2-7; D call uncertain. The germline V gene has CDR1 MRHNA and CDR2 SNTAGT. Trimming took off 7 bases at V and 0 bases at J, with 13 bases between the two ends. This CDR3 is built from 14 residues. The CDR3 sequence: CASTGRRNSYEQYV. The CDR3, as DNA: TGTGCCAGCACCGGTCGGCGCAACTCCTACGAGCAGTACGTC.

This chain uses TRBV11-3 with TRBJ2-3; weak D call: TRBD2 (6 bases). Trimming removed 1 base at V and 2 bases at J, with 13 bases between. The CDR3 has 16 amino acids. Germline V CDR1 and CDR2: SGHNT, YENEEA. Here the CDR3 DNA reads TGTGCCAGCAGCTTAGGGCGACTAGTGGCCACAGATACGCAGTATTTT. This gives the protein CASSLGRLVATDTQYF.

The rearrangement links TRBV6-5 to TRBJ2-7; 8 bases line up with TRBD1. The V gene's germline CDR1 is MNHEY and CDR2 SVGAGI. The V and J ends lost 4 bases and 3 bases, in that order; junction bases with no gene match: 11. The CDR3 totals 16 residues. The CDR3, as DNA: TGTGCCAGCAGTTCCCTCCAAGGACAGGGTCTCTACGAGCAGTACTTC. Translated, it gives CASSSLQGQGLYEQYF.

The rearrangement joins TRBV29-1 to TRBJ2-1; 9 bases are a match to TRBD1. The CDR3 contains 13 residues. With 4 bases clipped from V and 9 bases from J, the junction kept 7 bases outside the gene matches. CDR1 is SQVTM and CDR2 is ANQGSEA in the germline V gene. The CDR3 loop is CSVVTGGLGEQFF. CDR3 nucleotides: TGCAGCGTTGTAACAGGGGGCCTTGGTGAGCAGTTCTTC.

The chain couples TRBV7-9 to TRBJ1-3, with 7 bases that match TRBD1. The V gene's germline CDR1 is SEHNR and CDR2 FQNEAQ (reference sequence). Trimming removed 5 bases from V and 4 bases from J; junction bases left unmatched: 5. The CDR3 length is 14 residues. The CDR3 spells CASSKGQLGNTIYF. For the CDR3, the DNA is TGTGCCAGCAGCAAGGGACAGCTGGGAAACACCATATATTTT.

The chain links TRBV18 to TRBJ2-5, with 8 bases lining up with TRBD1. Unmatched junction bases numbered 7, after V lost 2 bases and J lost 5 bases. The CDR3 runs to 15 residues. The germline gives CDR1 KGHSH, CDR2 LQKENI. The CDR3 nucleotides read TGTGCCAGCTCACCAGGGCAGGGGGCGCGGGAGACCCAGTACTTC. Translation: CASSPGQGARETQYF.

The gene calls are TRBV5-4 and TRBJ2-1; the D is unclear. Per the germline V gene, CDR1 is SGHNT and CDR2 is YYREEE (reference sequence). This CDR3 region has 12 residues. The ends were cut back, 1 base at V and 8 bases at J, with 7 bases in the middle. The CDR3: CASSLRRHEQFF. In DNA form, the CDR3 reads TGTGCCAGCAGCTTGAGGCGGCATGAGCAGTTCTTC. Filled out from reference TRBV5-4 and TRBJ2-1, the complete variable domain reads ETGVTQSPTHLIKTRGQQVTLRCSSQSGHNTVSWYQQALGQGPQFIFQYYREEENGRGNFPPRFSGLQFPNYSSELNVNALELDDSALYLCASSLRRHEQFFGPGTRLTVL.

The chain recombines TRBV6-5 with TRBJ1-2; no reliable D call. Germline assignment: CDR1 MNHEY and CDR2 SVGAGI. The V end lost 4 bases, the J end lost 6 bases, and 9 bases lay between the germline ends. CDR3 length: 12 amino acids. CDR3 region: CASSSTMDGYTF. CDR3 coding DNA: TGTGCCAGCAGTTCGACAATGGATGGCTACACCTTC.

The rearrangement joins TRBV2 to TRBJ1-2; D is perhaps TRBD1 (6 bases). The CDR3 loop spans 15 amino acids. V was pared by 5 bases and J by 4 bases, with 17 bases between. Germline CDR1 reads SNHLY; CDR2 reads FYNNEI. CDR3 residues: CASSSTQGSPYGYTF. DNA for the CDR3: TGTGCCAGCAGTTCCACACAGGGATCCCCCTATGGCTACACCTTC.

The rearrangement uses TRBV5-4 and TRBJ2-5, with a tentative D call TRBD1 (7 bases). Germline assignment: CDR1 SGHNT and CDR2 YYREEE (reference sequence). This CDR3 contains 14 residues. V was clipped by 3 bases and J by 2 bases, with 11 bases between them. The CDR3 protein is CASSSRGTQETQYF. For the CDR3, the DNA is TGTGCCAGCAGCTCCAGGGGGACTCAAGAGACCCAGTACTTC.

The rearrangement links TRBV11-2 to TRBJ2-2; 7 bases agree with TRBD1. Germline V gene data show CDR1 as SGHAT and CDR2 as FQNNGV. The CDR3 consists of 14 residues. The junction had 4 bases not matched to a gene; V was cut back by 3 bases and J by 6 bases. The CDR3: CASSFQQGSGELFF. In DNA form, the CDR3 reads TGTGCCAGCAGCTTTCAACAGGGGTCCGGGGAGCTGTTTTTT.

As DNA, the CDR3 is TGTGCCAGCAGCTTACGGCTAGCGGGAGGACCTAATACCTACGAGCAGTACTTC. This gives the protein CASSLRLAGGPNTYEQYF. This chain links TRBV7-2 with TRBJ2-7, with 11 bases aligning to TRBD2. V gave up 2 bases and J gave up 2 bases; unmatched junction bases: 11. The germline V gene has CDR1 SGHTA and CDR2 FQGNSA. This CDR3 has 18 residues.